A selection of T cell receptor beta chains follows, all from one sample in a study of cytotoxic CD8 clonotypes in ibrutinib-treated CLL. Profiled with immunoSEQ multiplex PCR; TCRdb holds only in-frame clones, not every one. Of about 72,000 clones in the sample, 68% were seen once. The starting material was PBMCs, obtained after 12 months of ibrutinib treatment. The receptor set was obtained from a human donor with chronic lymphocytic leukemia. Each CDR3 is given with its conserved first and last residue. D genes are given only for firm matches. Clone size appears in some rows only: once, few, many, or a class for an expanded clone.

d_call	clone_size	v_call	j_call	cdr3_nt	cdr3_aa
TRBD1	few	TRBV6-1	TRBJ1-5	TGTGCCAGCAGTGAAGCGGACAGGGTCGGACAGCCCCAGCATTTT	CASSEADRVGQPQHF
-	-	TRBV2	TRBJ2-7	TGTGCAGGTAACAGGGACCACGAGCAGTACTTC	CAGNRDHEQYF
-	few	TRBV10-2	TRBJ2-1	TGCGCCAGCCAGACAGCCTACAATGAGCAGTTCTTC	CASQTAYNEQFF
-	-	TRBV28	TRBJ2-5	TGTGCCAGCAGTTTCCAGGCCCACCAAGAGACCCAGTACTTC	CASSFQAHQETQYF
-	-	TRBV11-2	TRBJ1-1	TGTGCCAGCAGCTTAGTCCAGGACACTGAAGCTTTCTTT	CASSLVQDTEAFF
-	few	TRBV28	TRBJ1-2	TGTGCCAGCAGTCCGGACAGAAACTATGGCTACACCTTC	CASSPDRNYGYTF
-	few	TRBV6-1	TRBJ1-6	TGTGCCAGCAGTGTGCAGGGGCGGTCACCCCTCCACTTT	CASSVQGRSPLHF
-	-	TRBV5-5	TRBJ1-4	TGTGCCAGCAGCTTGGTTGGGCCGGGTGAAAAACTGTTTTTT	CASSLVGPGEKLFF
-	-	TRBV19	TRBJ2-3	TGTGCCAGTACCCCGCTAGCGTCAGATACGCAGTATTTT	CASTPLASDTQYF
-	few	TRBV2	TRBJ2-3	TGTGCCAGCCTCAGGGGTTCCACAGATACGCAGTATTTT	CASLRGSTDTQYF
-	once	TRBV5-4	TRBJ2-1	TGTGCCAGCCTCCCAGGGGCGGGGGCCTACAATGAGCAGTTCTTC	CASLPGAGAYNEQFF